The clone carrying this TCR beta chain turned up a few times. What it recognizes is unknown. This sample was included in a study of T cell responses to AZD1222 COVID-19 vaccine. Study-wide results and limits: Researchers report vaccine-associated CD4 TCRs spanning spike, with dominance at 160-218 and 743-854. Spike-specific TCR breadth and depth grew following two AZD1222 doses. The donors showed a predominance of white British ancestry and of females, with possible underestimation of clonal diversity.

The germline V gene encodes CDR1 MDHEN and CDR2 SYDVKM. With 6 bases removed from V and 8 bases from J, the gap between germline ends came to 17 bases. The CDR3 totals 15 residues. The data were produced by immunoSEQ multiplex PCR, yet TCRdb's version contains in-frame clones alone and is incomplete. Here the sample spans 130,000 or so clones, more than 80% being singletons. Sequenced here: peripheral blood, sampled 28 days after the second dose of the MenACWY control vaccine. The chain links TRBV28 to TRBJ1-6; D is perhaps TRBD1 (6 bases). The TCR was taken from an adult who received the MenACWY meningococcal vaccine as a control. This chain's CDR3 is CASRTGLGRDSPLHF. The CDR3 DNA follows: TGTGCCAGCAGGACAGGTTTGGGGCGGGATTCACCCCTCCACTTT.